The 21 T cell receptor beta chains below come from one sample, sequenced in a study of control samples from healthy donors and cancer patients. Using immunoSEQ multiplex PCR, the repertoire was profiled, and TCRdb retains in-frame clones only, with some absent. The sample carries approximately 100,000 clones, roughly 92% recorded once. Sequencing was done on a sample of blood. These receptors were collected from a human donor in good health. The donor label of this sample is uncertain.

This rearrangement joins TRBV3-1 (or the pseudogene TRBV3-2) to TRBJ2-7; 9 bases match TRBD1. Germline CDR1 reads LGHDT; CDR2 reads YNNKEL (reference sequence). The ends lost 1 base at V and 5 bases at J; junction bases unmatched: 9. The CDR3 covers 16 residues. The CDR3 DNA follows: TGTGCCAGCAGCCAAGGGCTGGGACAGGGCGTGCACGAGCAGTACTTC. This codes for CASSQGLGQGVHEQYF.

V usage is TRBV6-6 and J usage is TRBJ2-1; the D call may be TRBD1 or TRBD2 (5 bases each). The germline V gene encodes CDR1 MNHNY and CDR2 SVGAGI (reference sequence). V lost 6 bases, J lost 6 bases, and 18 bases lay in between. The CDR3 has 15 amino acids. The CDR3 bases are TGTGCCAGCAGGGGGGTCGAATCCTTTTTCAATGAGCAGTTCTTC. This codes for CASRGVESFFNEQFF.

This sequence joins TRBV13 and TRBJ1-6; no definite D call. CDR1 is PRHDT, CDR2 FYEKMQ, per germline (reference sequence). The CDR3 covers 15 residues. The V end lost 3 bases, the J end lost 1 base, and 7 bases lay between the germline ends. The CDR3 DNA sequence: TGTGCCAGCAGCTTTCGTAGGTCCTATAATTCACCCCTCCACTTT. This codes for CASSFRRSYNSPLHF. The full variable domain, rest sourced from reference TRBV13 and TRBJ1-6, is AAGVIQSPRHLIKEKRETATLKCYPIPRHDTVYWYQQGPGQDPQFLISFYEKMQSDKGSIPDRFSAQQFSDYHSELNMSSLELGDSALYFCASSFRRSYNSPLHFGNGTRLTVT.

As regards this clone: A read error may produce the germline difference seen at one junction end. This sequence joins TRBV6-5 and TRBJ2-7; D is perhaps TRBD2 (6 bases). Germline loops: CDR1 MNHEY, CDR2 SVGAGI. The CDR3 is made up of 15 amino acids. CDR3: CASSYKGGVSYERYF. The CDR3 nucleotides are TGTGCCAGCAGTTACAAGGGCGGGGTCTCCTACGAGCGGTACTTC.

On this clone itself: Other DNA variants within this sample encode the same CDR3. The rearrangement links TRBV21-1 to TRBJ2-5. TRBV21-1 is shown as a pseudogene. The CDR3 contains 11 residues. CDR3 DNA: TGTGCCAGCAAGGCAGAAGAGACCCAGTACTTC. It is translated as CASKAEETQYF.

This clone was observed once. The V call is TRBV28, the J call TRBJ1-2; D may be TRBD1 (5 bases). V gave up 2 bases and J gave up 0 bases, with 13 bases separating them. The CDR3 spans 16 residues. Germline-derived CDR1 and CDR2 are MDHEN and SYDVKM. Written as DNA, the CDR3 is TGTGCCAGCAGTTTACGGCGACAGAGGTCTAACTATGGCTACACCTTC. Protein product: CASSLRRQRSNYGYTF.

The chain employs TRBV24-1 and TRBJ2-1, with D uncertain. The CDR3 loop spans 15 amino acids. CDR1 is KGHDR and CDR2 is SFDVKD in the germline V gene. The V gene lost 1 base and the J gene lost 0 bases, with 6 bases spanning the gap. CDR3 DNA sequence: TGTGCCACCAGTGATTTCGCCAGCTCCTACAATGAGCAGTTCTTC. This encodes CATSDFASSYNEQFF.

This clone was picked up a small number of times. The chain joins TRBV5-6 to TRBJ1-4; TRBD1 aligns across 10 bases. From germline, CDR1 is SGHDT and CDR2 YYEEEE. This CDR3 is 16 amino acids long. J was trimmed by 3 bases and V by 4 bases; bases with no gene match: 6. In nucleotides, the CDR3 is TGTGCCAGCAGCCCGGGACAGGGGCTAGCTAATGAAAAACTGTTTTTT. It yields the protein CASSPGQGLANEKLFF.

For the CDR3, the DNA is TGTGCCAGCAGTGAAATCAGAGGTCCCATAGAAGCTTTCTTT. As protein: CASSEIRGPIEAFF. This rearrangement joins TRBV2 to TRBJ1-1, with D unresolved. The germline V and J ends were trimmed by 2 bases and 8 bases, with 15 bases remaining between them. The CDR3 extends over 14 amino acids. Germline V gene sequence: CDR1 SNHLY, CDR2 FYNNEI.

A remark on this clone: One junction end does not reproduce the germline sequence, and a read error may be involved. The gene calls are TRBV7-2 and TRBJ2-5; 15 nucleotides match TRBD2. This CDR3 contains 16 residues. Germline V CDR1 and CDR2: SGHTA, FQGNSA. The CDR3 protein is CASSLAPGTSGGPENF. As DNA, the CDR3 is TGTGCCAGCAGCTTAGCCCCTGGGACTAGCGGGGGGCCTGAGAACTTC.

The chain is built from TRBV19 and TRBJ2-2; 7 bases line up with TRBD1. The germline V gene encodes CDR1 LNHDA and CDR2 SQIVND (reference sequence). This CDR3 comprises 14 residues. V lost 8 bases, J lost 2 bases, and 5 bases stayed unmatched. The CDR3 DNA follows: TGTGCCAGTCGAAACAGGGGAAACACCGGGGAGCTGTTTTTT. This translates into CASRNRGNTGELFF.

This chain connects TRBV4-1 to TRBJ1-6; D possibly corresponds to TRBD1 (5 bases). The CDR3 totals 16 residues. V lost 4 bases to trimming and J lost 7 bases, with 17 bases between them. CDR1 MGHRA and CDR2 YSYEKL come from the germline V gene. CDR3 in DNA: TGCGCCAGCAGCCGCCCCCCCAGGACACCCAATTCACCCCTCCACTTT. This gives the protein CASSRPPRTPNSPLHF.

The chain joins TRBV6-2 or TRBV6-3 to TRBJ1-5; D not certain. CDR3 length: 16 residues. Germline values: CDR1 MNHEY, CDR2 SVGEGT. V lost 1 base, J lost 0 bases, and 10 bases lay in between. The CDR3 spells CASSYWAGDSNQPQHF. Here the CDR3 DNA reads TGTGCCAGCAGTTACTGGGCGGGCGATAGCAATCAGCCCCAGCATTTT.

The rearrangement links TRBV7-3 to TRBJ2-5; 10 bases align to TRBD1. Germline V gene lookup returns CDR1 SGHTA and CDR2 FQGTGA. V lost 2 bases and J lost 5; bases outside the gene matches: 8. This CDR3 region has 16 residues. CDR3 nucleotides: TGTGCCAGCAGCTTAGGCGCCGGGACAGGGGTTGAGACCCAGTACTTC. It encodes CASSLGAGTGVETQYF.

The gene calls are TRBV2 and TRBJ2-7; 7 nucleotides agree with TRBD1. The CDR3 runs to 14 residues. V lost 4 bases to trimming and J lost 4 bases; unmatched junction nucleotides: 7. Germline assignment: CDR1 SNHLY and CDR2 FYNNEI. The CDR3, as DNA: TGTGCCAGCAGTGGACAGGGTGTTGGGTACGAGCAGTACTTC. It translates to CASSGQGVGYEQYF.

The chain carries TRBV7-6 and TRBJ2-5; 7 bases agree with TRBD2. The germline V gene has CDR1 SGHVS and CDR2 FNYEAQ. This CDR3 is built from 14 residues. V lost 6 bases, J lost 5 bases, and 9 bases stayed unmatched. The CDR3 spells CASSRSGVWETQYF. CDR3 nucleotides: TGTGCCAGCAGTAGGAGCGGGGTATGGGAGACCCAGTACTTC.

The J gene is TRBJ2-5, the V gene TRBV2, with a tentative D call TRBD2 (6 bases). Germline-derived CDR1 and CDR2 are SNHLY and FYNNEI. V was trimmed by 1 base and J by 5 bases, leaving 14 bases between them. CDR3 length: 15 residues. The CDR3 coding sequence is TGTGCCAGCAGTGAAGGGAGGGACGTTTGGGAGACCCAGTACTTC. Its protein is CASSEGRDVWETQYF.

The chain has TRBV7-6 and TRBJ1-6; 7 bases fit TRBD1. This CDR3 has 17 residues. Germline values: CDR1 SGHVS, CDR2 FNYEAQ. The trim removed 4 bases at V and 9 bases at J, leaving 15 bases unmatched. CDR3 sequence reads: CASSSQGGGAGGSPLHF. CDR3 coding DNA: TGTGCCAGCAGCTCCCAGGGGGGGGGCGCGGGAGGTTCACCCCTCCACTTT.

This chain uses TRBV2 with TRBJ2-2; D may be TRBD1 or TRBD2 (5 bases each). The CDR3 sequence is 17 residues long. Germline assignment: CDR1 SNHLY and CDR2 FYNNEI. V shed 10 bases and J shed 2 bases, with 23 bases lying between them. The CDR3 DNA reads as TGTGCCATCTCAGACGTTCCGGGACGGATTAACACCGGGGAGCTGTTTTTT. Protein: CAISDVPGRINTGELFF.

This chain uses TRBV6-4 with TRBJ1-4; the D gene is possibly TRBD1 (6 bases). The germline V gene has CDR1 MRHNA and CDR2 SNTAGT. V lost 6 bases and J 3 bases, leaving 20 bases between the germline ends. The CDR3 totals 17 residues. CDR3 bases: TGTGCCAGCAGGGAAACAAGAGGACAGACGTCTAATGAAAAACTGTTTTTT. This translates into CASRETRGQTSNEKLFF.

The rearrangement joins TRBV7-9 to TRBJ1-1; 11 bases map to TRBD1. Germline V lookup: CDR1 SEHNR, CDR2 FQNEAQ (reference sequence). V was clipped by 5 bases and J by 3 bases; unmatched bases: 5. This CDR3 comprises 15 residues. The CDR3 DNA sequence: TGTGCCAGCAGCCTCGGGACAGGGGGTTACACTGAAGCTTTCTTT. This translates into CASSLGTGGYTEAFF.